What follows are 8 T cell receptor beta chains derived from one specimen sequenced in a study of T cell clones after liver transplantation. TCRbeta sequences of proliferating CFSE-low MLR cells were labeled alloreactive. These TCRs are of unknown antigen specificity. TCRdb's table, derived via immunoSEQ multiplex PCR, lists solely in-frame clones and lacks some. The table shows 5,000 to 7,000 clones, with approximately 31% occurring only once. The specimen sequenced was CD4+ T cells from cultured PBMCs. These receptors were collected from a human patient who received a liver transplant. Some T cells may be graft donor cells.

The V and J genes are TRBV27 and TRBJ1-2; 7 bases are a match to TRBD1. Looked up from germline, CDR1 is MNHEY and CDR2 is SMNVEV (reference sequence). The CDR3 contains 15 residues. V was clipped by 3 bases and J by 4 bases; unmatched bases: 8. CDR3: CASSFMSGTVYGYTF. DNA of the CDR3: TGTGCCAGCAGTTTCATGTCCGGGACAGTCTATGGCTACACCTTC.

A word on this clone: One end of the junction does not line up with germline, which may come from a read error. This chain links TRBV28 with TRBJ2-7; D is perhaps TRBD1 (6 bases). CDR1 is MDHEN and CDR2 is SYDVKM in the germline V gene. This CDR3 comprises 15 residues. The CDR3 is CASTSLGTRGYEQHF. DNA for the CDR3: TGTGCCAGCACTTCATTGGGGACCAGGGGCTACGAGCAGCACTTC.

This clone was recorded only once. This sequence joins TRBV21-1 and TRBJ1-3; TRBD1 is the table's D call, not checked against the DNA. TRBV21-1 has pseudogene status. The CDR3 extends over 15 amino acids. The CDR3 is CASSLGQGFGNTIYF. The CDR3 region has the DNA TGTGCCAGCAGTTTGGGACAGGGTTTTGGAAACACCATATATTTT.

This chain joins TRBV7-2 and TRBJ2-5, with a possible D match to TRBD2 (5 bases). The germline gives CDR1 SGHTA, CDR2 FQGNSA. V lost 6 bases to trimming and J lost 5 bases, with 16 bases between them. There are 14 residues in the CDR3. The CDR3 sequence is CASSRRGDEETQYF. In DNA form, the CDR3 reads TGTGCCAGCAGTCGTCGGGGAGATGAGGAGACCCAGTACTTC.

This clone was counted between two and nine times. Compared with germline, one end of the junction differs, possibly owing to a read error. This chain's CDR3 is CASTLGETQYF. The CDR3 DNA is TGTGCCAGCACCTTAGGAGAGACCCAGTACTTC. The chain combines TRBV7-6 with TRBJ2-5; D is ambiguous. The germline V gene has CDR1 SGHVS and CDR2 FNYEAQ. There are 11 residues in the CDR3.

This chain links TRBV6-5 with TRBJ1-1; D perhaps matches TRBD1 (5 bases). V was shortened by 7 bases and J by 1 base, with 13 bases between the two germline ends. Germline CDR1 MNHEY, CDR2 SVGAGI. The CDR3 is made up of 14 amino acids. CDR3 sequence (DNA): TGTGCCAGCATCACCCTCCAGGGGAACACTGAAGCTTTCTTT. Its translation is CASITLQGNTEAFF.

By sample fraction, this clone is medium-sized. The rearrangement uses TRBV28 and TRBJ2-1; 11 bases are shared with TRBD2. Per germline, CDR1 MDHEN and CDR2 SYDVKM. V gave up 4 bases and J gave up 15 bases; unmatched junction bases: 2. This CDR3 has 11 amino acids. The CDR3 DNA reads TGTGCCAGCAGTTCTAGCGGGAGGCCGTTCTTC. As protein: CASSSSGRPFF.

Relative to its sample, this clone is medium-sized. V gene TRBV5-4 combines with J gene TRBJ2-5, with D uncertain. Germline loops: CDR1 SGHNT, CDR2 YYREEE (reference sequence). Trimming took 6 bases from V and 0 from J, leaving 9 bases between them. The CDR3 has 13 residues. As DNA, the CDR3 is TGTGCCAGCAACTCTAGGAACCAAGAGACCCAGTACTTC. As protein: CASNSRNQETQYF.